One sample yielded the 17 T cell receptor beta chains listed below, sequenced in a study of blood T cell repertoires in COVID-19. TCRdb's copy holds only in-frame clones and misses some; the assay was immunoSEQ multiplex PCR. In the table there are some 270,000 clones, roughly 86% of which are singletons. The sequenced material came from PBMCs or T cells enriched from blood (not recorded which). All receptors derive from a woman aged 60 to 75 who had recovered from COVID-19.

The V call is TRBV20-1, the J call TRBJ2-1; perhaps TRBD2 as D (5 bases). V was trimmed by 3 bases and J by 8 bases, leaving 11 bases between them. Germline CDR1 DFQATT, CDR2 SNEGSKA (reference sequence). This CDR3 region has 12 residues. CDR3 region: CSASRGNDEQFF. CDR3 bases: TGCAGTGCTAGTCGGGGTAACGATGAGCAGTTCTTC.

The V gene is TRBV24-1, the J gene TRBJ2-7, with TRBD2 matching 9 bases. Germline CDR1 reads KGHDR; CDR2 reads SFDVKD. V dropped 6 bases and J dropped 2; count of bases not matched to a gene: 1. The CDR3 has 13 amino acids. The CDR3 DNA is TGTGCCACCAGTCCTAGCGGGACCTACGAGCAGTACTTC. Its protein is CATSPSGTYEQYF.

Only a few counts were recorded for this clone. V usage is TRBV18 and J usage is TRBJ2-7; maybe TRBD2 (6 bases). V was clipped by 6 bases and J by 3 bases, with 21 bases between them. The CDR3 has 16 residues. Germline CDR1 reads KGHSH; CDR2 reads LQKENI. The CDR3 loop reads CASSEGIGGSLYEQYF. The CDR3 DNA follows: TGTGCCAGCTCTGAAGGTATTGGAGGGAGCCTCTACGAGCAGTACTTC.

This clone was seen once. This sequence joins TRBV4-1 and TRBJ2-7; 10 nucleotides line up with TRBD2. The ends lost 1 base at V and 3 bases at J; junction bases unmatched: 12. The CDR3 sequence is 18 residues long. Germline lookup yields CDR1 MGHRA and CDR2 YSYEKL. DNA of the CDR3: TGCGCCAGCAGCCAAGTGGGAATGGAGACTAGCGGGTACTACGAGCAGTACTTC. It yields the protein CASSQVGMETSGYYEQYF.

This clone was recorded only once. This chain links TRBV11-2 with TRBJ2-1, with D perhaps matching TRBD2 (5 bases). Germline assignment: CDR1 SGHAT and CDR2 FQNNGV. This CDR3 spans 15 amino acids. Trimming removed 0 bases at V and 4 bases at J, with 10 bases between. CDR3 bases: TGTGCCAGCAGCTTAGATAGAGAGGGATACAATGAGCAGTTCTTC. Translation: CASSLDREGYNEQFF.

This clone was counted a single time. J is TRBJ1-1 and V is TRBV4-1; tentatively, D is TRBD1 (5 bases). The V end was cut by 0 bases, the J end by 0 bases, with 8 bases between. This CDR3 spans 15 amino acids. CDR1 is MGHRA and CDR2 is YSYEKL in the germline V gene. The CDR3 spells CASSQDTGLNTEAFF. Here the CDR3 DNA reads TGCGCCAGCAGCCAAGATACAGGCCTGAACACTGAAGCTTTCTTT.

J is TRBJ2-7 and V is TRBV5-5; the match to TRBD2 covers 7 bases. Trimming took 0 bases from V and 9 from J; bases not matched to a gene: 15. Germline V gives CDR1 SGHKS, CDR2 YYEKEE (reference sequence). This CDR3 is built from 16 residues. The CDR3 coding sequence is TGTGCCAGCAGCTTGGTATCCGGCGGGAGTTCTACTCGGCAGTACTTC. Encoded protein: CASSLVSGGSSTRQYF. The full variable domain, in which reference TRBV5-5 and TRBJ2-7 provide the parts outside the CDR3, is DAGVTQSPTHLIKTRGQQVTLRCSPISGHKSVSWYQQVLGQGPQFIFQYYEKEERGRGNFPDRFSARQFPNYSSELNVNALLLGDSALYLCASSLVSGGSSTRQYFGPGTRLTVT.

The chain carries TRBV28 and TRBJ2-7; D unclear. This CDR3 spans 9 amino acids. The germline gives CDR1 MDHEN, CDR2 SYDVKM. V lost 9 bases and J 5 bases, leaving 5 bases between the germline ends. CDR3 sequence (DNA): TGTGCCAGTCCTGACGAGCAGTACTTC. Encoded protein: CASPDEQYF.

The V call is TRBV9, the J call TRBJ1-1; D is uncertain. The V gene's germline CDR1 is SGDLS and CDR2 YYNGEE. CDR3 length: 13 amino acids. Trimming cost V 0 bases and J 1 base, with 4 bases left between them. The CDR3 reads CASSVGRNTEAFF. CDR3 nucleotides: TGTGCCAGCAGCGTAGGTCGGAACACTGAAGCTTTCTTT.

The rearrangement joins TRBV27 to TRBJ1-5; TRBD1 matches 10 bases. From germline, CDR1 is MNHEY and CDR2 SMNVEV (reference sequence). The CDR3 is made up of 16 amino acids. Trimming took 5 bases from V and 7 from J; bases not matched to a gene: 11. CDR3 residues: CASSPQRDRGGQPQHF. CDR3 sequence (DNA): TGTGCCAGCAGTCCCCAACGGGACAGGGGAGGACAGCCCCAGCATTTT.

The chain joins TRBV28 to TRBJ1-5; D may be TRBD1 (5 bases). The CDR3 sequence is 14 residues long. Trimming cost V 4 bases and J 4 bases, with 11 bases left between them. Germline-derived CDR1 and CDR2 are MDHEN and SYDVKM. The DNA of the CDR3 is TGTGCCAGCAGTTCCTCGGACAAGAATCAGCCCCAGCATTTT. It specifies CASSSSDKNQPQHF.

The chain is built from TRBV28 and TRBJ2-3, with a tentative D call TRBD2 (6 bases). Per germline, CDR1 MDHEN and CDR2 SYDVKM. V lost 2 bases and J lost 2, with 8 bases in between. This CDR3 region has 14 residues. The CDR3 region has the DNA TGTGCCAGCAGTTTACGGCGGGACACAGATACGCAGTATTTT. It translates to CASSLRRDTDTQYF. The full variable domain, with the rest looked up from reference TRBV28 and TRBJ2-3, is DVKVTQSSRYLVKRTGEKVFLECVQDMDHENMFWYRQDPGLGLRLIYFSYDVKMKEKGDIPEGYSVSREKKERFSLILESASTNQTSMYLCASSLRRDTDTQYFGPGTRLTVL.

The J gene is TRBJ2-1, the V gene TRBV11-2, with 9 bases aligning to TRBD2. The CDR3 contains 16 residues. CDR1 and CDR2 (germline): SGHAT, FQNNGV. Trimming at V came to 2 bases and at J to 8 bases, leaving 10 bases not matched to a gene. CDR3 coding DNA: TGTGCCAGCAGCTTATTTGGCGGGGGGGCTTGGTATGAGCAGTTCTTC. Protein product: CASSLFGGGAWYEQFF.

In this sample, this clone turned up once. The chain couples TRBV5-1 to TRBJ1-1, with D uncertain. Trimming cost V 0 bases and J 5 bases, with 20 bases left between them. The CDR3 has 17 amino acids. Germline V gene lookup returns CDR1 SGHRS and CDR2 YFSETQ. Here the CDR3 reads CASSLGRLHRTVTEAFF. DNA for the CDR3: TGCGCCAGCAGCTTGGGGCGGCTCCATCGAACTGTGACTGAAGCTTTCTTT.

The rearrangement uses TRBV6-5 and TRBJ1-2; 8 bases are shared with TRBD1. V was pared by 6 bases and J by 4 bases, with 10 bases of the junction left unmatched. From germline, CDR1 is MNHEY and CDR2 SVGAGI. The CDR3 totals 15 residues. In DNA, the CDR3 is TGTGCCAGCAGCCGGAACTCCGGGACAGGCTATGGCTACACCTTC. Protein sequence: CASSRNSGTGYGYTF.

This clone has more than one count but fewer than ten. Other nucleotide sequences in the sample specify the same CDR3. J is TRBJ2-5 and V is TRBV28; weak D call: TRBD2 (6 bases). The CDR3 covers 13 residues. Trimming removed 6 bases from V and 1 base from J, with 9 bases in between. Germline assignment: CDR1 MDHEN and CDR2 SYDVKM. For the CDR3, the DNA is TGTGCCAGCAGCCTGGGACTCCAAGAGACCCAGTACTTC. Translating gives CASSLGLQETQYF.

This chain uses TRBV28 with TRBJ1-6; 7 bases map to TRBD1. The CDR3 has 14 amino acids. CDR1 and CDR2 (germline): MDHEN, SYDVKM. The junction had 6 bases not matched to a gene; V was cut back by 6 bases and J by 7 bases. The CDR3 nucleotides are TGTGCCAGCAGGCCCACAGGGGAGAATTCACCCCTCCACTTT. It yields the protein CASRPTGENSPLHF.